This T cell receptor (beta chain) was retrieved from a study of blood T cells in healthy people across ages (dated by TCRdb to the mid-2010s). Background on the whole study: In model experiments, roughly one uniquely barcoded TCR beta cDNA molecule per two T cells was captured by template switching. Age-related changes in TCR beta repertoire diversity were measured in the study by deep sequencing normalized with unique cDNA molecular identifiers. Donors were grouped into four age groups: young (average approximately 16 years), middle-aged (39), aged (roughly 67) and long-lived (approximately 81). Using the same blood draw, the study looked at two additional independent replicas of 1 million unique cDNA reads for two donors, one aged 18 to 30 and the other aged 80 or older.

The CDR3 contains 12 residues, cysteine and phenylalanine counted. The kept DNA is CDR3 alone, 36 bases in frame from the first base. V is shortened by 0 bases, J by 3 bases, and the region joining them spans 5 bases. For CDR1 and CDR2, the germline V gene lists SQVTM and ANQGSEA. The receptor library was made with 5' RACE. Sequencing took place on an Illumina HiSeq 2500. The second PCR ran for roughly 6 to 11 cycles and used a J-beta primer mix along with a sample-barcoded 5' primer. A unique molecular identifier was introduced onto each TCR beta cDNA molecule by a template-switch 5' adaptor carrying 12 random nucleotides. At least 3 million CDR3-containing paired-end reads were obtained from each sample. First-strand cDNA was synthesized from all RNA with the Mint cDNA synthesis kit, primed by a TRBC-specific oligonucleotide. Following uracil-DNA glycosylase treatment, a first 18-cycle PCR with universal primers M1SS and BC2_uni_R was performed on all cDNA. Under the source paper's analysis protocol: Each sample was normalized by randomly selecting 1 million high-quality reads, each carrying a distinct molecular identifier. Instead of being binned into consensus sequences, reads with shared molecular identifiers were discarded. CDR3 identification, clonotype clustering and error correction used MiTCR with a Q25 quality threshold and the strictest error-elimination algorithm. Lower-bound total TCR beta diversity was estimated with a nonparametric unseen species model using Euler transformation. TCRdb reprocessed the public reads (quality trimming at Q25 with fastp, clone calling with MiXCR) and kept in-frame beta chains. Rows with one shared CDR3 protein collapse into an entry with the most common genes and DNA. These V and J calls derive from TCRdb rather than the authors' analysis. This sample gives some 760,000 distinct CDR3 sequences in total; approximately 25% of them show up just once. The ten most abundant clones make up more than 8% of the sample.

Donors were 39 systemically healthy Caucasian individuals from Russia aged roughly 6 to 90 years. Ten milliliters of peripheral blood were drawn from each donor into EDTA-treated Vacutainer tubes. Ficoll-Paque density-gradient centrifugation was used to isolate PBMCs, with at least 6 million per sample. Trizol reagent was used to extract total RNA from PBMCs, with at least 5.5 micrograms per sample. Naive CD45RAhigh/CD27high T cell percentages were measured by flow cytometry on a PBMC aliquot from every donor. Notes on this clonotype: It has no known antigen specificity. Per-base qualities were not stored, and no clone one base away is much larger.

Overall results and qualifications from the work: Donor CMV infection status was unknown, potentially confounding age-related changes in expanded clonotypes. Compared with the aged group, more naive CD4+ T cells, fewer expanded clones and increased TCR diversity were shown by the long-lived group, suggesting age selection. Observed TCR beta diversity correlated strongly with the percentage of naive T cells measured by flow cytometry. Estimates of total diversity based on one million sequenced T cells were considered lower bounds and underestimates. As age increased, observed TCR beta diversity per million T cells dropped in a roughly linear way, and a significant reduction was already evident by age about 36. Conclusive comparison of naive and antigen-experienced compartments was prevented by the profiling of bulk unsorted PBMCs.

The same sample was also used in a study of T cells of mothers and their children. As the second study states: Nine systemically healthy Caucasian individuals, comprising three mothers and their six children, were included as donors. cDNA synthesis consumed the entire amount of extracted RNA, loaded at approximately 1.4 ug RNA in each 15 ul reaction. In the second PCR, the M1S primer added sample barcodes and 2-4 random nucleotides. Over 8.5 million TCR beta CDR3 reads came from each mother, compared with some 3 million reads from each child. TCR recombination output is similarly shaped by thymic selection in related and unrelated pairs, with a minor effect exerted by inherited differences. Related mother-child pairs always showed normalized repertoire overlap that was slightly higher than in unrelated mother-child pairs, though the difference was never significant. Persistent microchimeric T cell clones were not detected, at a sensitivity of approximately 100 clones per million clonotypes. Deep NGS was used in the study to compare the TCR beta repertoires of mothers and children and to look for features that separate related mother-child pairs from unrelated individuals. The mean age was around 42 +/- 4 years for the mothers and around 11 +/- 4 years for the children. After adapters were ligated using NEBNext reagents, the libraries underwent 100+100 nt paired-end sequencing on an Illumina HiSeq 2000. To prevent cross-contamination, the mother and child libraries were prepared a month apart and were sequenced in separate runs. Each donor had between about 450,000 and 2,200,000 distinct TCR beta clonotypes identified. Naive TCR beta clonotypes were estimated from low-frequency clonotypes matched to each donor's FACS-determined naive share, without sorting.

This receptor was obtained from a boy between 10 and 17 years old in good health. The sample was blood. The rearranged chain carries TRBV29-1 and TRBJ1-2, with no confidently assigned D gene. The sequenced DNA is TGCAGCGTTGAAGACACAGACTATGGCTACACCTTC. This translates into CSVEDTDYGYTF.